The present T cell receptor (beta chain) was sequenced within a study of early T cells in non-severe SARS-CoV-2 infection. The overall study: Chains were unpaired, as sequencing was done on bulk RNA from unsorted whole blood.

About this clonotype: Antigen specificity is unknown.

The CDR3 loop spans 14 amino acids. V was pared by 3 bases and J by 0 bases, with 7 bases between. Study conclusions and caveats: Comparison of clonotypes with VDJdb favored anti-spike CD8 responses while missing private and CD4 specificities.

Individual cDNA molecules received unique molecular identifiers. MiXCR, run by TCRdb on the 5' RACE reads, gives a single entry per CDR3 protein. The table records about 28,000 distinct CDR3 sequences, about 5.1% of them present only once. The V gene is TRBV12-3 or TRBV12-4, the J gene TRBJ2-3, with D possibly matching TRBD1 (5 bases). Material for sequencing was whole blood. The TCR originated in an adult who was a healthcare worker with PCR-confirmed SARS-CoV-2 infection or an uninfected control (not recorded which). The CDR3 sequence is CASSFGASTDTQYF. The CDR3 DNA sequence: TGTGCCAGCAGTTTTGGGGCGAGCACAGATACGCAGTATTTT.